Presented here are 16 T cell receptor beta chains from one specimen sequenced in a study of T cell responses to AZD1222 COVID-19 vaccine. Generated by immunoSEQ multiplex PCR, the TCRdb table keeps only in-frame clones and is missing some. This repertoire shows roughly 150,000 clones, more than 90% found once; its top ten account for approximately 1.4%. The sample was peripheral blood, taken 28 days after the second AZD1222 dose. Source of these receptors: an adult who received the AZD1222 COVID-19 vaccine.

The CDR3 bases are TGTGCCACCAGCAGATCGCGACAGGGATCTGGAAACACCATATATTTT. Translated: CATSRSRQGSGNTIYF. The chain is built from TRBV15 and TRBJ1-3; TRBD1 aligns across 7 bases. The V segment lost 2 bases and the J segment 1 base; nucleotides outside the gene matches: 5. Looked up from germline, CDR1 is LNHNV and CDR2 is YYDKDF (reference sequence). The CDR3 has 16 amino acids.

The CDR3, as DNA: TGTGCAAGTCGCTGGGCTGGGGGGGGAAATTCACCCCTCCACTTT. Translation: CASRWAGGGNSPLHF. The J gene is TRBJ1-6, the V gene TRBV12-2. TRBV12-2 is a recognized pseudogene. CDR3 size: 15 residues.

This rearrangement joins TRBV5-1 to TRBJ1-1, with TRBD1 as a possible D gene (6 bases). Trimming removed 0 bases at V and 7 bases at J, with 10 bases between. Germline loops: CDR1 SGHRS, CDR2 YFSETQ. This CDR3 has 13 residues. CDR3 loop: CASSLGGQSEAFF. CDR3 nucleotides: TGCGCCAGCAGCTTGGGGGGGCAGAGTGAAGCTTTCTTT.

The chain carries TRBV3-1 (or the pseudogene TRBV3-2) and TRBJ1-6, with unresolved D. CDR1 and CDR2 from the germline V gene are LGHDT and YNNKEL (reference sequence). This CDR3 contains 14 residues. The ends were cut back, 4 bases at V and 11 bases at J, with 15 bases in the middle. Here the CDR3 DNA reads TGTGCCAGCAGCCTAAGGACCGGACGGGCACCCCTCCACTTT. Translated, it gives CASSLRTGRAPLHF.

This sequence joins TRBV2 and TRBJ2-7; D may be TRBD1 (5 bases). The V gene's germline CDR1 is SNHLY and CDR2 FYNNEI. The CDR3 is 14 residues long. Trimming removed 6 bases from V and 3 bases from J, with 15 bases in between. The CDR3 is CASSKQGSLYEQYF. CDR3 coding DNA: TGTGCCAGCAGCAAGCAGGGCAGCCTCTACGAGCAGTACTTC. Full variable domain (outside the CDR3, taken from reference TRBV2 and TRBJ2-7): EPEVTQTPSHQVTQMGQEVILRCVPISNHLYFYWYRQILGQKVEFLVSFYNNEISEKSEIFDDQFSVERPDGSNFTLKIRSTKLEDSAMYFCASSKQGSLYEQYFGPGTRLTVT.

The chain recombines TRBV27 with TRBJ2-7; 7 bases line up with TRBD1. Germline V gene data show CDR1 as MNHEY and CDR2 as SMNVEV (reference sequence). This CDR3 comprises 13 residues. V lost 6 bases and J lost 2; bases outside the gene matches: 4. The DNA for the CDR3 is TGTGCCAGCAGCCGACAGGGTCCCTACGAGCAGTACTTC. Protein: CASSRQGPYEQYF.

The CDR3 nucleotides read TGCGCCAGCAGCCTCGGACGGTGGGGTGAAGCTTTCTTT. Its translation: CASSLGRWGEAFF. V gene TRBV4-1 combines with J gene TRBJ1-1; D gene unclear. V lost 4 bases and J lost 7, with 13 bases in between. The CDR3 totals 13 residues. CDR1 is MGHRA and CDR2 is YSYEKL in the germline V gene.

This chain uses TRBV5-4 with TRBJ2-5; TRBD2 agrees at 9 bases. CDR1 SGHNT and CDR2 YYREEE come from the germline V gene (reference sequence). The CDR3 is 16 residues long. The V gene end was trimmed by 4 bases and the J gene end by 3 bases; junction bases not matched to a gene: 10. This chain's CDR3 is CASSRMGRGGKETQYF. In DNA, the CDR3 is TGTGCCAGCAGCCGGATGGGGCGGGGGGGAAAAGAGACCCAGTACTTC.

V usage is TRBV28 and J usage is TRBJ2-1, with 8 bases lining up with TRBD2. The V gene end was trimmed by 6 bases and the J gene end by 13 bases; junction bases not matched to a gene: 5. CDR1 and CDR2 (germline): MDHEN, SYDVKM. This CDR3 is built from 11 residues. The DNA for the CDR3 is TGTGCCAGCAGGAGGACTAGCCGACAGTTCTTC. Its protein product is CASRRTSRQFF. Combining the CDR3 with reference TRBV28 and TRBJ2-1 gives the whole variable domain DVKVTQSSRYLVKRTGEKVFLECVQDMDHENMFWYRQDPGLGLRLIYFSYDVKMKEKGDIPEGYSVSREKKERFSLILESASTNQTSMYLCASRRTSRQFFGPGTRLTVL.

The genes are TRBV27 and TRBJ1-5, with no clear D. This CDR3 spans 12 amino acids. V lost 3 bases to trimming and J lost 7 bases, with 7 bases between them. Germline CDR1 and CDR2: MNHEY and SMNVEV (reference sequence). CDR3 bases: TGTGCCAGCAGTTTCCCCGACCAGCCCCAGCATTTT. Amino acids: CASSFPDQPQHF.

The chain combines TRBV9 with TRBJ2-3; no clear D gene. The CDR3 loop spans 18 amino acids. The V gene lost 0 bases and the J gene lost 1 base, with 18 bases spanning the gap. Germline V CDR1 and CDR2: SGDLS, YYNGEE. The CDR3: CASSVDPLVSRGTDTQYF. CDR3 DNA sequence: TGTGCCAGCAGCGTAGACCCATTGGTTAGCAGAGGCACAGATACGCAGTATTTT.

The gene calls are TRBV27 and TRBJ1-2; TRBD1 aligns across 7 bases. The CDR3 sequence is 14 residues long. Germline CDR1 MNHEY, CDR2 SMNVEV (reference sequence). J was trimmed by 4 bases and V by 5 bases; bases with no gene match: 7. CDR3 region: CASSPWDRAYGYTF. CDR3 nucleotides: TGTGCCAGCAGTCCCTGGGACAGAGCCTATGGCTACACCTTC.

The table lists this clone with a count of one. The chain joins TRBV6-5 to TRBJ1-4; TRBD1 is a possible D gene (6 bases). Germline V gene data show CDR1 as MNHEY and CDR2 as SVGAGI. The CDR3 loop spans 14 amino acids. Deletions cut 7 bases from V and 6 bases from J, with 15 bases between. CDR3 amino acids: CASNTGWVYEKLFF. The CDR3 DNA sequence: TGTGCCAGCAACACAGGGTGGGTTTATGAAAAACTGTTTTTT.

Comments on this clone: Distinct nucleotide sequences in the sample also encode this CDR3. The genes are TRBV3-1 (or the pseudogene TRBV3-2) and TRBJ2-2; D gene uncertain. The germline CDR1 and CDR2 sequences are LGHDT and YNNKEL (reference sequence). The V gene lost 1 base and the J gene lost 8 bases, with 5 bases spanning the gap. CDR3 length equals 12 residues. The CDR3 DNA sequence: TGTGCCAGCAGCCAAGTTTCGGGGGAGCTGTTTTTT. It is translated as CASSQVSGELFF.

This chain links TRBV6-4 with TRBJ2-1; TRBD2 aligns across 10 bases. CDR3 length: 17 residues. Germline V gene sequence: CDR1 MRHNA, CDR2 SNTAGT. V shed 6 bases, J shed 7 bases, and the junction held 15 bases outside the gene matches. The CDR3 sequence is CASRKGLAAFNWNEQFF. The CDR3 DNA follows: TGTGCCAGCAGGAAAGGACTAGCGGCCTTCAACTGGAATGAGCAGTTCTTC.

The V gene is TRBV5-1, the J gene TRBJ2-1; 7 positions match TRBD2. V dropped 3 bases and J dropped 9; count of bases not matched to a gene: 9. From germline, CDR1 is SGHRS and CDR2 YFSETQ. The CDR3 has 14 amino acids. CDR3 coding DNA: TGCGCCAGCAGCTCAGGGACTACCTTAGTTGAGCAGTTCTTC. Protein product: CASSSGTTLVEQFF.